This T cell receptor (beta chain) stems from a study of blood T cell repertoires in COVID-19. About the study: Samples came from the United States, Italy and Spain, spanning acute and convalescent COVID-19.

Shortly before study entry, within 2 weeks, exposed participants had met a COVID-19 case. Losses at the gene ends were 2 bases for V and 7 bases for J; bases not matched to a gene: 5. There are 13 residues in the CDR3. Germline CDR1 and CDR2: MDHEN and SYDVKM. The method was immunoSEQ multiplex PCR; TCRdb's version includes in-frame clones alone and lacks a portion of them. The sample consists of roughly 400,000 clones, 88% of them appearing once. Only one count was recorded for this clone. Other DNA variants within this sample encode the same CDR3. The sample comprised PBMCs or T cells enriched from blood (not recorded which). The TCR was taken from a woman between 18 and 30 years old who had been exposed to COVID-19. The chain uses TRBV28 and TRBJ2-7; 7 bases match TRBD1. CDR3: CASSLTGTAEQYF. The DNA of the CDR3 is TGTGCCAGCAGTTTAACCGGGACAGCGGAGCAGTACTTC. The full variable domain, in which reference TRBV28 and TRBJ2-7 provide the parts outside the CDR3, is DVKVTQSSRYLVKRTGEKVFLECVQDMDHENMFWYRQDPGLGLRLIYFSYDVKMKEKGDIPEGYSVSREKKERFSLILESASTNQTSMYLCASSLTGTAEQYFGPGTRLTVT.